A selection of T cell receptor beta chains follows, all from one sample in a study of T cells in Graves' hyperthyroidism and ophthalmopathy. TCRdb fed the multiplex PCR reads into MiXCR, producing one record per CDR3 protein. The sample records about 400,000 distinct CDR3 sequences, about 15% being singletons. Sequencing used blood. These TCRs come from a woman aged 18-29 years with Graves' hyperthyroidism. The CDR3 runs from the conserved cysteine through the conserved F or W. The D gene is left open where the match is weak. Size is stated for part of the rows, as once, few or many counts, or as a class when the clone is expanded.

CDR3 DNA: TGTGCCAGCAGTCTAGCGGGTAGGGCTAGAAGCACAGATACGCAGTATTTT
CDR3 protein: CASSLAGRARSTDTQYF
clone size: few
D gene: TRBD2
V gene: TRBV27
J gene: TRBJ2-3

CDR3 DNA: TGTGCCAGTAGATCATTCCCCTTTGTGGGGGCGAAAGTCATTAGTCATCAGCCCCAGCATTTT
CDR3 protein: CASRSFPFVGAKVISHQPQHF
clone size: .
D gene: .
V gene: TRBV19
J gene: TRBJ1-5

CDR3 DNA: TGCGCCAGCAGCTCGGGGGGGACGTTGCTCTCCGAGCAGTACTTC
CDR3 protein: CASSSGGTLLSEQYF
clone size: many
D gene: TRBD2
V gene: TRBV5-1
J gene: TRBJ2-7

CDR3 DNA: TGTGCCAGCAGTGAGCTGGGGATGAACACCGGGGAGCTGTTTTTT
CDR3 protein: CASSELGMNTGELFF
clone size: few
D gene: .
V gene: TRBV6-1
J gene: TRBJ2-2

CDR3 DNA: TGTGCCAGCAGCTTCCTAGCGGGAGGGGGGACCGGGGAGCTGTTTTTT
CDR3 protein: CASSFLAGGGTGELFF
clone size: .
D gene: TRBD2
V gene: TRBV5-8
J gene: TRBJ2-2

CDR3 DNA: TGCGCCAGCAGCTTGGGCGGGGGAGCCAAAAACATTCAGTACTTC
CDR3 protein: CASSLGGGAKNIQYF
clone size: many
D gene: TRBD2
V gene: TRBV5-1
J gene: TRBJ2-4

CDR3 DNA: TGTGCCAGCAGCATCACCCTCTCCGGTACTGAAAAACTGTTTTTT
CDR3 protein: CASSITLSGTEKLFF
clone size: many
D gene: .
V gene: TRBV28
J gene: TRBJ1-4

CDR3 DNA: TGTGCCAGCAGCCCGCAAGCGGGGGGCACCGGGGAGCTGTTTTTT
CDR3 protein: CASSPQAGGTGELFF
clone size: .
D gene: TRBD2
V gene: TRBV7-3
J gene: TRBJ2-2

CDR3 DNA: TGCAGTGCTAGAGATCGCAGGGCCCATCTGAGCTCCTACGAGCAGTACTTC
CDR3 protein: CSARDRRAHLSSYEQYF
clone size: few
D gene: .
V gene: TRBV20-1
J gene: TRBJ2-7

CDR3 DNA: TGTGCCAGCAGGAGGACAGGTTTTGGAAACACCATATATTTT
CDR3 protein: CASRRTGFGNTIYF
clone size: few
D gene: TRBD1
V gene: TRBV6-2/TRBV6-3
J gene: TRBJ1-3

CDR3 DNA: TGTGCCAGCGCTTCGCCAGGCACTAGAAGAGGCTACACCTTC
CDR3 protein: CASASPGTRRGYTF
clone size: many
D gene: .
V gene: TRBV6-1
J gene: TRBJ1-2

CDR3 DNA: TGTGCCATCAGTCCCCGGGGGCTAAACTACGAGCAGTACTTC
CDR3 protein: CAISPRGLNYEQYF
clone size: few
D gene: .
V gene: TRBV10-3
J gene: TRBJ2-7

CDR3 DNA: TGTGCCAGCAGCTTAGTCCTTGAGCGGGTCTCCTACAATGAGCAGTTCTTC
CDR3 protein: CASSLVLERVSYNEQFF
clone size: .
D gene: .
V gene: TRBV7-2
J gene: TRBJ2-1

CDR3 DNA: TGTGCCAGCAGCTTAAGAGTCCCAGCGGGAGAAAATGAGCAGTTCTTC
CDR3 protein: CASSLRVPAGENEQFF
clone size: many
D gene: TRBD2
V gene: TRBV7-3
J gene: TRBJ2-1

CDR3 DNA: TGTGCCAGCAGCCTGGGCGCCTACCCTGACTATGGCTACACCTTC
CDR3 protein: CASSLGAYPDYGYTF
clone size: .
D gene: .
V gene: TRBV9
J gene: TRBJ1-2

CDR3 DNA: TGTGCCAGCAGTAGACCGTCTAGTAACTATGGCTACACCTTC
CDR3 protein: CASSRPSSNYGYTF
clone size: few
D gene: .
V gene: TRBV2
J gene: TRBJ1-2

CDR3 DNA: TGTGCCAGCAGCCTCCGGCTAGCGGGAGGGCCTAAAGATACGCAGTATTTT
CDR3 protein: CASSLRLAGGPKDTQYF
clone size: few
D gene: TRBD2
V gene: TRBV7-6
J gene: TRBJ2-3

CDR3 DNA: TGTGCCAGCAGCCGGACTAGCGGAGTGAGCTCCTACGAGCAGTACTTC
CDR3 protein: CASSRTSGVSSYEQYF
clone size: many
D gene: TRBD2
V gene: TRBV7-8
J gene: TRBJ2-7

CDR3 DNA: TGTGCCAGTAGCGGGAGGACCGGGGAGCTGTTTTTT
CDR3 protein: CASSGRTGELFF
clone size: .
D gene: TRBD2
V gene: TRBV27
J gene: TRBJ2-2

CDR3 DNA: TGTGCCAGCGGCCGAAATGTAGGGTTGCGGCAGCCCCAGCATTTT
CDR3 protein: CASGRNVGLRQPQHF
clone size: .
D gene: .
V gene: TRBV27
J gene: TRBJ1-5

CDR3 DNA: TGTGCCAGCAGTTTAGCAAGGACGTATGGCTACACCTTC
CDR3 protein: CASSLARTYGYTF
clone size: many
D gene: .
V gene: TRBV12-3/TRBV12-4
J gene: TRBJ1-2

CDR3 DNA: TGTGCCACCCGGGGCCGTGGAGGCTACACCTTC
CDR3 protein: CATRGRGGYTF
clone size: .
D gene: .
V gene: TRBV24-1
J gene: TRBJ1-2

CDR3 DNA: TGTGCCAGCAGCGTTGGGCTTCCTGACTACGAGCAGTACTTC
CDR3 protein: CASSVGLPDYEQYF
clone size: .
D gene: .
V gene: TRBV9
J gene: TRBJ2-7

CDR3 DNA: TGTGCCAGCAGCTTAGCTAGATCCCCAGATACGCAGTATTTT
CDR3 protein: CASSLARSPDTQYF
clone size: many
D gene: .
V gene: TRBV7-6
J gene: TRBJ2-3

CDR3 DNA: TGCAGTGCTAGTGCGCAGGGGGGGACCGGGGAGCTGTTTTTT
CDR3 protein: CSASAQGGTGELFF
clone size: few
D gene: .
V gene: TRBV20-1
J gene: TRBJ2-2

CDR3 DNA: TGTGCCAGCAGTCCCAGGTGGGATTCCCTCCACTTT
CDR3 protein: CASSPRWDSLHF
clone size: many
D gene: .
V gene: TRBV2
J gene: TRBJ1-6

CDR3 DNA: TGTGCCAGCAGCTTCGGGACAGGGCCGGCCACCGGGGAGCTGTTTTTT
CDR3 protein: CASSFGTGPATGELFF
clone size: few
D gene: TRBD1
V gene: TRBV12-3/TRBV12-4
J gene: TRBJ2-2

CDR3 DNA: TGTGCCAGCAGCTCCCTGGGGCGGGCTAGCGGGATCCATGAGCAGTTCTTC
CDR3 protein: CASSSLGRASGIHEQFF
clone size: .
D gene: TRBD2
V gene: TRBV5-5
J gene: TRBJ2-1

CDR3 DNA: TGTGCCAGCAGCTTCTCTAGCACAGATACGCAGTATTTT
CDR3 protein: CASSFSSTDTQYF
clone size: many
D gene: .
V gene: TRBV11-3
J gene: TRBJ2-3

CDR3 DNA: TGTGCCAGCAGTTACTCGTCTAGCGGGACCTACGAGCAGTACTTC
CDR3 protein: CASSYSSSGTYEQYF
clone size: many
D gene: TRBD2
V gene: TRBV6-2/TRBV6-3
J gene: TRBJ2-7

CDR3 DNA: TGTGCCAGCAGTCACCCCGGAAGGGCGGACACTGAAGCTTTCTTT
CDR3 protein: CASSHPGRADTEAFF
clone size: many
D gene: .
V gene: TRBV28
J gene: TRBJ1-1

CDR3 DNA: TGTGCCAGCAAGAGAGGCGGGCTTGGAAAACTGTTTTTT
CDR3 protein: CASKRGGLGKLFF
clone size: many
D gene: .
V gene: TRBV27
J gene: TRBJ1-4

CDR3 DNA: TGTGCCAGCAGCTTAACTACAGGGCGGGAGACCCAGTACTTC
CDR3 protein: CASSLTTGRETQYF
clone size: many
D gene: .
V gene: TRBV7-9
J gene: TRBJ2-5

CDR3 DNA: TGTGCCAGCAGCCCCCGCACCCGGGTGGGGACTGAAGCTTTCTTT
CDR3 protein: CASSPRTRVGTEAFF
clone size: .
D gene: .
V gene: TRBV9
J gene: TRBJ1-1

CDR3 DNA: TGTGCCAGCAGTTACCCCGGAACCTACGAGCAGTACTTC
CDR3 protein: CASSYPGTYEQYF
clone size: many
D gene: .
V gene: TRBV6-6
J gene: TRBJ2-7

CDR3 DNA: TGTGCCATCAGTATCCTGGGGCAGGGGGCGCGTGGCTACACCTTC
CDR3 protein: CAISILGQGARGYTF
clone size: many
D gene: TRBD1
V gene: TRBV10-3
J gene: TRBJ1-2

CDR3 DNA: TGTGCCAGCAGTGGGGTTTATAATTCACCCCTCCACTTT
CDR3 protein: CASSGVYNSPLHF
clone size: .
D gene: .
V gene: TRBV6-1
J gene: TRBJ1-6

CDR3 DNA: TGCGCCAGCAGACCGGGGGCTGCGAACACTGAAGCTTTCTTT
CDR3 protein: CASRPGAANTEAFF
clone size: .
D gene: .
V gene: TRBV5-1
J gene: TRBJ1-1

CDR3 DNA: TGCAGCGTTGGGAAGGGACTAGCGGGGGGCGGGGGGGAGACCCAGTACTTC
CDR3 protein: CSVGKGLAGGGGETQYF
clone size: .
D gene: TRBD2
V gene: TRBV29-1
J gene: TRBJ2-5

CDR3 DNA: TGCAGCGTTGAAGATGTAGGGGATCGGAGGGCCACTGAAGCTTTCTTT
CDR3 protein: CSVEDVGDRRATEAFF
clone size: many
D gene: .
V gene: TRBV29-1
J gene: TRBJ1-1

CDR3 DNA: TGTGCCAGCAGCTTAGATCCTGGTGCAGGGGCCCTACGGGAGCAGTACTTC
CDR3 protein: CASSLDPGAGALREQYF
clone size: many
D gene: .
V gene: TRBV11-2
J gene: TRBJ2-7

CDR3 DNA: TGTGCCAGCAGTGATATTCTTAGCGGGAGGGCCAGAGATACGCAGTATTTT
CDR3 protein: CASSDILSGRARDTQYF
clone size: many
D gene: TRBD2
V gene: TRBV2
J gene: TRBJ2-3

CDR3 DNA: TGTGCCAGCAGCTTAATACTAGCGCCAGGCGACGAGCAGTACTTC
CDR3 protein: CASSLILAPGDEQYF
clone size: many
D gene: TRBD2
V gene: TRBV7-2
J gene: TRBJ2-7

CDR3 DNA: TGTGCCAGCTCACGAACCACCCCCAGGGCAGGGGCGACTAACTATGGCTACACCTTC
CDR3 protein: CASSRTTPRAGATNYGYTF
clone size: few
D gene: .
V gene: TRBV18
J gene: TRBJ1-2

CDR3 DNA: TGTGCCAGCAGCCCGGGAGGGCCGGACGAGCAGTACTTC
CDR3 protein: CASSPGGPDEQYF
clone size: .
D gene: TRBD2
V gene: TRBV12-3/TRBV12-4
J gene: TRBJ2-7

CDR3 DNA: TGTGCCAGCAGCGGTCGGCATACGGAGACCCAGTACTTT
CDR3 protein: CASSGRHTETQYF
clone size: .
D gene: .
V gene: TRBV9
J gene: TRBJ1-6

CDR3 DNA: TGTGCCAGCAGCAGACTAGCGGGAGATACGCAGTATTTT
CDR3 protein: CASSRLAGDTQYF
clone size: .
D gene: TRBD2
V gene: TRBV3-1
J gene: TRBJ2-3

CDR3 DNA: TGTGCCAGCAGCCCCCGACTAGCGGGGCTCCAAGAGACCCAGTACTTC
CDR3 protein: CASSPRLAGLQETQYF
clone size: .
D gene: TRBD2
V gene: TRBV7-2
J gene: TRBJ2-5

CDR3 DNA: TGTGCCAGCAGTGACTCGCCTAGCGGGCAATACAATGAGCAGTTCTTC
CDR3 protein: CASSDSPSGQYNEQFF
clone size: .
D gene: TRBD2
V gene: TRBV6-4
J gene: TRBJ2-1

CDR3 DNA: TGCAGTCTTAGACAGGGCTGGGACACCGGGGAGCTGTTTTTT
CDR3 protein: CSLRQGWDTGELFF
clone size: .
D gene: TRBD1
V gene: TRBV20-1
J gene: TRBJ2-2

CDR3 DNA: TGTGCCAGCAGTGAAGTAGCGGGTGGGGAGACCCAGTACTTC
CDR3 protein: CASSEVAGGETQYF
clone size: many
D gene: TRBD2
V gene: TRBV2
J gene: TRBJ2-5

CDR3 DNA: TGCAGTGCTAGAGACGGCGGGAGATCCACCGAGACCCAGTACTTC
CDR3 protein: CSARDGGRSTETQYF
clone size: many
D gene: TRBD2
V gene: TRBV20-1
J gene: TRBJ2-5

CDR3 DNA: TGCAGTGCTAGAGATCCCCAGAAATTTAGCAATCAGCCCCAGCATTTT
CDR3 protein: CSARDPQKFSNQPQHF
clone size: many
D gene: .
V gene: TRBV20-1
J gene: TRBJ1-5